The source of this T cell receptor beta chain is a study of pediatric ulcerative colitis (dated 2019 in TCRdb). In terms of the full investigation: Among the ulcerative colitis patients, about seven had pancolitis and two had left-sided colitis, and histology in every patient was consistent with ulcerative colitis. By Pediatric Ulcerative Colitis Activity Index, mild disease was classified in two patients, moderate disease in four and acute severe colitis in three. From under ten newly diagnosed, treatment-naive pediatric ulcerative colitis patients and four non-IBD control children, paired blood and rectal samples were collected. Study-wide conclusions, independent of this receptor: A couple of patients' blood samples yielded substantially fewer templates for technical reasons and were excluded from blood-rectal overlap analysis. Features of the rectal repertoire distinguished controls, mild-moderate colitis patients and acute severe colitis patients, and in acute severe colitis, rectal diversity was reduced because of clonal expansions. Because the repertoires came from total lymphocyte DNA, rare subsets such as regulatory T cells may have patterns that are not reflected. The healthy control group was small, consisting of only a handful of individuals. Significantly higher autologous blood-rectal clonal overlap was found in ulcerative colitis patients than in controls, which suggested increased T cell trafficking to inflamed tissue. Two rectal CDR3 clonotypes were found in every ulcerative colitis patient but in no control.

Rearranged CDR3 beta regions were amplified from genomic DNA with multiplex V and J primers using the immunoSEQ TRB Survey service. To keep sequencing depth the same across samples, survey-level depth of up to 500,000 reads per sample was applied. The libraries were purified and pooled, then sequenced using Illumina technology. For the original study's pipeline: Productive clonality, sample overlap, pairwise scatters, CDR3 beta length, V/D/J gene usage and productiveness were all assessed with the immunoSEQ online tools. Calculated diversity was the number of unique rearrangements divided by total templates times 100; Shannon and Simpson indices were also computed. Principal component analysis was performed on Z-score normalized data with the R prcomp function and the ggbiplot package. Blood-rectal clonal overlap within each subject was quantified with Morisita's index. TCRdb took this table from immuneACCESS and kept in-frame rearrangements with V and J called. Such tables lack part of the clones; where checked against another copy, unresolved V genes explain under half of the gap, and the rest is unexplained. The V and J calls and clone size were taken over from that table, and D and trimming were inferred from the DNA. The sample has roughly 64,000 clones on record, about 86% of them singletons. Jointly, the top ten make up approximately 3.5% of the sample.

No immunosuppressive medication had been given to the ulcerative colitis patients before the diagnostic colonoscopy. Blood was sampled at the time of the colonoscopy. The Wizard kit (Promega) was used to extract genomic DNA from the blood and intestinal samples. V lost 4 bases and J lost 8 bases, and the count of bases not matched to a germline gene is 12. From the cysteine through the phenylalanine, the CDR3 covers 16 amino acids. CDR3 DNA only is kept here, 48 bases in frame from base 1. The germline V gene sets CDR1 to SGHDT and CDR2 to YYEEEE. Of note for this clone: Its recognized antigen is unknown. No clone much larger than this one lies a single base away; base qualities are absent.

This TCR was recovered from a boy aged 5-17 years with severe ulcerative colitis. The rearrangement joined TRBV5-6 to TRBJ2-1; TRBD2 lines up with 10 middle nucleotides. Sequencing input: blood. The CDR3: CASSDKSGGAFYEQFF. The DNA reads TGTGCCAGCAGCGATAAAAGCGGGGGGGCTTTCTATGAGCAGTTCTTC. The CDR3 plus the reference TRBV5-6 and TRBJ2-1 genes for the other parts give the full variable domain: DAGVTQSPTHLIKTRGQQVTLRCSPKSGHDTVSWYQQALGQGPQFIFQYYEEEERQRGNFPDRFSGHQFPNYSSELNVNALLLGDSALYLCASSDKSGGAFYEQFFGPGTRLTVL.